These T cell receptor beta chains were read from a single sample in a study of vaccination and CD4 T cells after COVID-19. TCRdb re-called the PCR reads through MiXCR, storing one row per CDR3 protein. Of about 12,000 distinct CDR3 sequences listed, around 62% are singletons. These receptors have no identified antigens. The sample taken for sequencing was CD4+ T cells from blood, cultured in vitro. The receptors come from a human donor who had recovered from COVID-19. Each CDR3 is given with its conserved first and last residue. The D gene is left open where the match is weak. Clone size is stated in some rows and not others, as once, few, many or a class when expanded.

d_gene,len,abundance,j_gene,v_gene,CDR3aa,CDR3nt
TRBD1,13,.,TRBJ1-1,TRBV27,CASRLQGYTEAFF,TGTGCCAGTCGTCTACAGGGGTACACTGAAGCTTTCTTT
TRBD1,13,.,TRBJ2-7,TRBV20-1,CSARSQGAGEQYF,TGCAGTGCTAGAAGTCAGGGGGCGGGAGAGCAGTACTTC
.,15,.,TRBJ2-7,TRBV25-1,CASSGPEEYLYEQYF,TGTGCCAGCAGTGGCCCTGAAGAGTACCTCTACGAGCAGTACTTC
.,14,few,TRBJ1-2,TRBV6-1,CASSYRQESYGYTF,TGTGCCAGCAGCTATAGACAGGAGTCCTATGGCTACACCTTC
.,13,.,TRBJ2-7,TRBV10-3,CASQGPPSGEQYF,TGTGCCAGCCAGGGACCCCCCTCTGGTGAGCAGTACTTC
.,12,.,TRBJ1-2,TRBV6-1,CASSEGLSGYTF,TGTGCCAGCAGTGAAGGGCTTAGTGGCTACACCTTC
TRBD1,15,few,TRBJ2-1,TRBV2,CASSAGTDLYNEQFF,TGTGCCAGCAGCGCCGGGACAGATCTCTACAATGAGCAGTTCTTC
.,21,.,TRBJ1-6,TRBV2,CASKELGGAVGASSYNSPLHF,TGTGCCTCCAAAGAGTTGGGAGGAGCCGTTGGCGCGAGCTCCTATAATTCACCCCTCCACTTT
.,15,.,TRBJ1-2,TRBV30,CAWSVRNSEMRGYTF,TGTGCCTGGAGTGTACGGAACAGTGAGATGAGAGGCTACACCTTC
.,15,.,TRBJ2-3,TRBV7-2,CASSLDSLELDTQYF,TGTGCCAGCAGCTTAGATTCTCTGGAACTGGATACGCAGTATTTT
TRBD2,18,once,TRBJ2-3,TRBV11-2,CASSVTPLLAGGTDTQYF,TGTGCCAGCAGCGTAACCCCCCTCTTAGCGGGAGGAACAGATACGCAGTATTTT
.,16,.,TRBJ2-1,TRBV20-1,CSALTSSGPSYNEQFF,TGCAGTGCCCTAACCTCCTCGGGACCATCCTACAATGAGCAGTTCTTC
.,16,.,TRBJ1-2,TRBV28,CASSFMQGNSGYGYTF,TGTGCCAGCAGTTTCATGCAGGGAAATTCTGGCTATGGCTACACCTTC
.,11,.,TRBJ1-1,TRBV30,CAWGGFTEAFF,TGTGCCTGGGGTGGGTTCACTGAAGCTTTCTTT
.,14,medium-sized,TRBJ2-3,TRBV15,CATSPRLVLDTQYF,TGTGCCACCAGCCCTCGACTAGTTCTTGATACGCAGTATTTT
.,15,.,TRBJ1-2,TRBV7-2,CASSLDASTNYGYTF,TGTGCCAGCAGCTTAGACGCATCTACAAACTATGGCTACACCTTC
TRBD1,13,.,TRBJ1-4,TRBV2,CASTRDSNEKLFF,TGTGCCAGCACACGGGACAGTAATGAAAAACTGTTTTTT
TRBD1,15,few,TRBJ1-6,TRBV6-1,CASLRQARGVGALHF,TGTGCCTCCCTTCGGCAGGCCAGGGGGGTTGGGGCCCTCCACTTT
TRBD2,15,.,TRBJ2-1,TRBV2,CASRGGTSGYNEQLF,TGTGCCAGCAGGGGAGGGACTAGCGGATACAATGAGCAGCTCTTC
.,15,.,TRBJ1-6,TRBV6-4,CASSASSEGGSPLHF,TGTGCCAGCAGTGCATCATCAGAAGGTGGTTCACCCCTCCACTTT
.,14,few,TRBJ1-6,TRBV21-1,CASSRDRGTSPLHF,TGTGCCAGCAGCAGAGACAGGGGTACTTCACCCCTCCACTTT
.,15,.,TRBJ2-2,TRBV20-1,CSARDSGANTGELFF,TGCAGTGCTAGAGATTCAGGAGCGAACACCGGGGAGCTGTTTTTT
.,14,few,TRBJ1-5,TRBV6-2/TRBV6-3,CASRSGTLDQPQHF,TGTGCCAGCAGGTCCGGGACCCTCGATCAGCCCCAGCATTTT
.,18,few,TRBJ1-3,TRBV20-1,CSARDSGVIRGLGNTIYF,TGCAGTGCTAGAGATAGTGGGGTGATTCGGGGGCTTGGAAACACCATATATTTT
.,15,.,TRBJ1-3,TRBV7-2,CASSLAGYAGNTIYF,TGTGCCAGCAGCTTAGCGGGGTACGCTGGAAACACCATATATTTT
TRBD2,15,.,TRBJ2-3,TRBV19,CASSIGGGSTDTQYF,TGTGCCAGTAGTATAGGAGGCGGGAGTACTGATACGCAGTATTTT
.,15,.,TRBJ2-6,TRBV20-1,CSARGSLGRANVLTF,TGCAGTGCTCGCGGGTCCTTGGGCCGGGCCAACGTCCTGACTTTC
TRBD2,15,.,TRBJ2-2,TRBV20-1,CSASVSGSETGELFF,TGCAGTGCGAGTGTTAGCGGGAGCGAGACCGGGGAGCTGTTTTTT
.,15,.,TRBJ2-3,TRBV19,CASSRPGEQGDTQYF,TGTGCCAGTAGTCGTCCGGGAGAGCAAGGGGATACGCAGTATTTT
TRBD2,18,.,TRBJ2-7,TRBV7-8,CASSQGGYTSGLAGVQYF,TGTGCCAGCAGCCAGGGGGGGTATACATCGGGACTAGCGGGAGTGCAGTACTTC
.,13,.,TRBJ2-5,TRBV20-1,CSAHDDNQETQYF,TGCAGTGCTCATGACGACAATCAAGAGACCCAGTACTTC
.,14,few,TRBJ1-2,TRBV20-1,CSAGDRNSIYGYTF,TGCAGTGCTGGCGACAGGAACTCCATCTATGGCTACACCTTC
TRBD2,18,.,TRBJ2-7,TRBV20-1,CSASPRGTSGSWRYEQYF,TGCAGTGCCTCTCCGAGAGGGACTAGCGGGAGCTGGCGTTACGAGCAGTACTTC
.,13,few,TRBJ2-2,TRBV24-1,CATSDLVAGELFF,TGTGCCACCAGTGATTTGGTCGCCGGGGAGCTGTTTTTT
.,13,few,TRBJ1-2,TRBV6-5,CASSYGRTYGYTF,TGTGCCAGCAGTTACGGCAGGACCTATGGCTACACCTTC
TRBD1,15,.,TRBJ1-2,TRBV10-2,CASTENTMTGRGYTF,TGCGCCAGCACTGAAAATACAATGACAGGGCGAGGCTACACCTTC
TRBD2,16,.,TRBJ2-4,TRBV7-8,CASSLGLSGRSYIQYF,TGTGCCAGCAGCTTAGGCCTAAGCGGGAGGTCTTACATTCAGTACTTC